The 16 T cell receptor beta chains below were found in one sample sequenced in a study of sequential checkpoint blockade in melanoma. The repertoire was sequenced with immunoSEQ multiplex PCR; TCRdb's copy has only in-frame clones and lacks some. Of about 7,900 clones in the sample, roughly a quarter were seen once. Stated treatment: randomized to nivolumab then ipilimumab (arm A) or the reverse (arm B). The source material was tumor tissue (inferred from file names), sampled from a patient given nivolumab and ipilimumab in sequence. The receptors derive from a human donor with melanoma.

This clone appeared many times. The chain combines TRBV11-3 with TRBJ1-3; 7 nucleotides agree with TRBD1. The CDR3 is 14 amino acids. CDR1 is SGHNT, CDR2 YENEEA, per germline. V lost 7 bases and J lost 4; bases outside the gene matches: 7. CDR3 DNA sequence: TGTGCCAGCAAACAAACAGGGGTCGGAAACACCATATATTTT. Its translation is CASKQTGVGNTIYF.

The rearrangement joins TRBV29-1 to TRBJ2-7; 7 bases agree with TRBD2. The CDR3 sequence is 13 residues long. The V segment lost 1 base and the J segment 4 bases; nucleotides outside the gene matches: 4. Looked up from germline, CDR1 is SQVTM and CDR2 is ANQGSEA. In nucleotides, the CDR3 is TGCAGCGTTGAAGTTTGGGGGGGGTACGAGCAGTACTTC. Translation: CSVEVWGGYEQYF.

The chain combines TRBV18 with TRBJ2-5; 14 bases match TRBD2. The CDR3 runs to 18 residues. Trimming took 2 bases from V and 2 from J; bases not matched to a gene: 7. Germline V gives CDR1 KGHSH, CDR2 LQKENI. CDR3 protein: CASSPGLAGGPNQETQYF. CDR3 in DNA: TGTGCCAGCTCACCAGGACTAGCGGGGGGTCCAAATCAAGAGACCCAGTACTTC. Based on the CDR3 plus reference TRBV18 and TRBJ2-5, the full variable domain is NAGVMQNPRHLVRRRGQEARLRCSPMKGHSHVYWYRQLPEEGLKFMVYLQKENIIDESGMPKERFSAEFPKEGPSILRIQQVVRGDSAAYFCASSPGLAGGPNQETQYFGPGTRLLVL.

This clone was picked up a small number of times. V usage is TRBV9 and J usage is TRBJ2-2; TRBD2 aligns across 7 bases. Germline loops: CDR1 SGDLS, CDR2 YYNGEE. This CDR3 region has 15 residues. V gave up 6 bases and J gave up 5 bases; unmatched junction bases: 10. The CDR3, as DNA: TGTGCCAGCAATAAAGGTAGCGGGCCGACCGGGGAGCTGTTTTTT. As protein: CASNKGSGPTGELFF.

The CDR3 DNA reads as TGTGCCTGGGGGGAGTCCTACAATGAGCAGTTCTTC. It translates to CAWGESYNEQFF. The chain employs TRBV30 and TRBJ2-1, with a weak D call TRBD2 (5 bases). Germline assignment: CDR1 GTSNPN and CDR2 SVGIG (reference sequence). This CDR3 comprises 12 residues. Trimming stripped 5 bases from V and 1 base from J, with 6 bases between.

V and J are TRBV29-1 and TRBJ2-7, with D hard to call. The CDR3 covers 12 residues. Germline lookup yields CDR1 SQVTM and CDR2 ANQGSEA. Trimming shortened V by 5 bases and J by 6 bases, and 14 bases separated the two germline ends. The CDR3 sequence: CSVSRGPTEQYF. Written as DNA, the CDR3 is TGCAGCGTTAGCCGTGGCCCGACCGAGCAGTACTTC.

J is TRBJ2-2 and V is TRBV6-8, with TRBD1 matching 9 bases. CDR1 and CDR2 (germline): MNHGY, SAAAGT. The CDR3 extends over 15 amino acids. The J segment lost 3 bases and the V segment lost 10 bases, leaving 9 bases of the junction unmatched. The CDR3 region is CAIRNRGRDTGELFF. Here the CDR3 DNA reads TGTGCCATCAGGAACAGGGGGCGGGACACCGGGGAGCTGTTTTTT.

This rearrangement joins TRBV2 to TRBJ2-2; D tentatively reads TRBD1 or TRBD2 (5 bases each). The V and J ends lost 6 bases and 6 bases respectively, with 11 bases between them. Per germline, CDR1 SNHLY and CDR2 FYNNEI. The CDR3 has 13 residues. The CDR3 loop is CASRDRGAGELFF. For the CDR3, the DNA is TGTGCCAGCAGAGACCGAGGGGCCGGGGAGCTGTTTTTT. The entire variable domain, with the rest obtained from reference TRBV2 and TRBJ2-2, is as follows: EPEVTQTPSHQVTQMGQEVILRCVPISNHLYFYWYRQILGQKVEFLVSFYNNEISEKSEIFDDQFSVERPDGSNFTLKIRSTKLEDSAMYFCASRDRGAGELFFGEGSRLTVL.

The chain is built from TRBV6-8 and TRBJ1-1; TRBD1 aligns across 10 bases. The CDR3 has 13 residues. J lost 3 bases, V lost 8 bases, and 3 bases had no gene match. CDR1 and CDR2 from the germline V gene are MNHGY and SAAAGT. CDR3 nucleotide sequence: TGTGCCAGCGACAGGGGGCTTGACACTGAAGCTTTCTTT. Protein sequence: CASDRGLDTEAFF.

This clone was recorded at least ten times. The rearrangement uses TRBV11-3 and TRBJ2-3, with TRBD1 matching over 7 bases. Germline CDR1 reads SGHNT; CDR2 reads YENEEA. The CDR3 length is 16 residues. Trimming cost V 3 bases and J 2 bases; bases outside gene matches: 8. CDR3 residues: CASSLGRDRYTDTQYF. CDR3 DNA sequence: TGTGCCAGCAGCTTGGGCCGGGACAGATACACAGATACGCAGTATTTT.

This clone was counted between two and nine times. The chain's CDR3 is CAWNRGNTEAFF. The CDR3 DNA is TGTGCCTGGAATAGGGGGAACACTGAAGCTTTCTTT. V is TRBV30 and J is TRBJ1-1, with D possibly TRBD1 on 5 matching bases. Trimming removed 4 bases from V and 1 base from J, with 7 bases in between. This CDR3 has 12 amino acids. Looked up from germline, CDR1 is GTSNPN and CDR2 is SVGIG (reference sequence).

Many counts were recorded for this clone. This chain links TRBV11-3 with TRBJ1-1; TRBD1 matches at 10 bases. V was pared by 3 bases and J by 0 bases, with 7 bases of the junction left unmatched. CDR1 and CDR2 (germline): SGHNT, YENEEA. The CDR3 loop spans 17 amino acids. The CDR3 DNA reads as TGTGCCAGCAGCTTCCCCGGGACAGGGGTCTTGAACACTGAAGCTTTCTTT. Protein: CASSFPGTGVLNTEAFF.

This clone was counted a few times. The J gene is TRBJ2-5, the V gene TRBV11-3; 11 nucleotides match TRBD2. CDR1 and CDR2 from the germline V gene are SGHNT and YENEEA. V was pared by 0 bases and J by 6 bases, with 6 bases of the junction left unmatched. There are 16 residues in the CDR3. CDR3 sequence (DNA): TGTGCCAGCAGCTTAGATATAGCGGGGGGGCCTAAGACCCAGTACTTC. Its protein is CASSLDIAGGPKTQYF.

This clone has ten or more counts. In nucleotides, the CDR3 is TGTGCCAGCAGCTTAGGGACCGCGGACAGGGAAGGTCAGCCCCAGCATTTT. Translation gives CASSLGTADREGQPQHF. This rearrangement joins TRBV11-3 to TRBJ1-5, with TRBD1 matching 8 bases. V was clipped by 1 base and J by 6 bases; unmatched bases: 11. CDR3 length: 17 residues. Germline assignment: CDR1 SGHNT and CDR2 YENEEA.

V is TRBV30 and J is TRBJ1-1; TRBD1 aligns across 7 bases. J gave up 5 bases and V 3 bases, and 9 bases lay outside the gene matches. The CDR3 has 14 amino acids. Germline-derived CDR1 and CDR2 are GTSNPN and SVGIG (reference sequence). The CDR3 loop is CAWRSRQGGTEAFF. The CDR3 DNA follows: TGTGCCTGGAGATCCCGACAGGGTGGAACTGAAGCTTTCTTT.

CDR3 amino acids: CASIGDRGEAFF. The DNA of the CDR3 is TGTGCCAGCATTGGGGACAGGGGAGAAGCTTTCTTT. The chain carries TRBV6-8 and TRBJ1-1, with 10 positions matching TRBD1. The CDR3 spans 12 residues. The V and J ends lost 7 bases and 8 bases, in that order; junction bases with no gene match: 4. The germline V gene encodes CDR1 MNHGY and CDR2 SAAAGT.